This T cell receptor (beta chain) derives from a study of shared clonotypes between healthy human individuals. This clone was seen ten or more times. No antigen is known for it. Notes on the study in general: Sequencing of the sorted subsets was shown by rarefaction to be incomplete despite large depth. Depth of sequencing was expected to influence donor clonotype sharing.

Several immunoSEQ plates held equal portions of the genomic DNA taken from each subset. As originally analysed: Filtering differed because ImmunoSEQ produced junction-only sequences that carried no quality scores. Only in-frame clones appear in the TCRdb table, and some are missing; sequencing was by immunoSEQ multiplex PCR. V and J calls and clone size are copied from that table; D and trimming were computed from the DNA. Among about 700,000 clones listed, around 67% were seen once. The sequencing sample was made of memory CD4+ T cells sorted from blood. Subset of the sample: CD45RA-negative fraction. This clonotype originated in a woman younger than 45 in good health.

The CDR3 spells CASNPGTGEAFF. The CDR3 bases are TGTGCCAGTAATCCTGGGACAGGCGAAGCTTTCTTT. V gene TRBV19 combines with J gene TRBJ1-1; 8 nucleotides agree with TRBD1. The ends lost 7 bases at V and 8 bases at J; junction bases unmatched: 6. The CDR3 runs to 12 residues. Germline V CDR1 and CDR2: LNHDA, SQIVND (reference sequence).